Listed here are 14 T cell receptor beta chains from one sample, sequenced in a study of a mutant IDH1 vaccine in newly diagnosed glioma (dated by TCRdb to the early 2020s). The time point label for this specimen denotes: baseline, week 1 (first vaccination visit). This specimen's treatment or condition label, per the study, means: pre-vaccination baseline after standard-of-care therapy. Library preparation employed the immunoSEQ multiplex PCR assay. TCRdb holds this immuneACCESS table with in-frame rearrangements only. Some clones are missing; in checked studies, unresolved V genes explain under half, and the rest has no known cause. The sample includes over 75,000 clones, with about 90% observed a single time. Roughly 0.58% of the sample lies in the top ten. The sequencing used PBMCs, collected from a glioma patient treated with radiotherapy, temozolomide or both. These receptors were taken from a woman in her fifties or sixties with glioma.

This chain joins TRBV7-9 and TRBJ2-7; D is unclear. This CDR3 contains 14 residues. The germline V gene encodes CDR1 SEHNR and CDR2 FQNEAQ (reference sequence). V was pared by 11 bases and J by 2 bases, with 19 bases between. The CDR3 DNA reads TGTGCCTCCACCTATTCCGACGGACCCTACGAGCAGTACTTC. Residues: CASTYSDGPYEQYF.

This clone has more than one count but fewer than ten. The CDR3, as DNA: TGCAGTGCTAGTGTGTTCTACGAGCAGTACTTC. Amino acid sequence: CSASVFYEQYF. V gene TRBV20-1 combines with J gene TRBJ2-7; D unclear. The CDR3 covers 11 residues. The V gene's germline CDR1 is DFQATT and CDR2 SNEGSKA (reference sequence). V gave up 3 bases and J gave up 3 bases, with 6 bases separating them.

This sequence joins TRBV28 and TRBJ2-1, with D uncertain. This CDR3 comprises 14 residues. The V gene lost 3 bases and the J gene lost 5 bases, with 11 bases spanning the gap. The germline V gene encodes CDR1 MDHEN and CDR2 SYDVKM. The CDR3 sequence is CASSFVPPHNEQFF. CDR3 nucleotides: TGTGCCAGCAGTTTTGTCCCGCCCCACAATGAGCAGTTCTTC. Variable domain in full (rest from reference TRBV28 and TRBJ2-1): DVKVTQSSRYLVKRTGEKVFLECVQDMDHENMFWYRQDPGLGLRLIYFSYDVKMKEKGDIPEGYSVSREKKERFSLILESASTNQTSMYLCASSFVPPHNEQFFGPGTRLTVL.

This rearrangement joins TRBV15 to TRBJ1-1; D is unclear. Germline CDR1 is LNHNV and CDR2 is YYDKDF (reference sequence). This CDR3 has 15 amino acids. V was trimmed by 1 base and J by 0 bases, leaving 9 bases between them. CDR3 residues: CATSRGGPLNTEAFF. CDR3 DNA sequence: TGTGCCACCAGCAGAGGAGGGCCGTTGAACACTGAAGCTTTCTTT.

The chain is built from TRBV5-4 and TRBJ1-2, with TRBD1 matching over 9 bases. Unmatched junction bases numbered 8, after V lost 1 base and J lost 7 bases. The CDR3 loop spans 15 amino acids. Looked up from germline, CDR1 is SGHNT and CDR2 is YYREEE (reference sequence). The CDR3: CASSLNGQGRVGYTF. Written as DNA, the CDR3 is TGTGCCAGCAGCTTGAATGGACAGGGGAGAGTTGGCTACACCTTC.

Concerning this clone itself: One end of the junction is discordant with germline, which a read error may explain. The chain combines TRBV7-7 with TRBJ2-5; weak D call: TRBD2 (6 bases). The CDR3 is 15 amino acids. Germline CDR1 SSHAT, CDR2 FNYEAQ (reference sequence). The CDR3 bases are TGTGCTAGCAGCTTAGCGACTAGGGTTGGAGAGACCCAGTACTTC. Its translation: CASSLATRVGETQYF. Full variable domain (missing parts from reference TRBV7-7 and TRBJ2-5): GAGVSQSPRYKVTKRGQDVTLRCDPISSHATLYWYQQALGQGPEFLTYFNYEAQPDKSGLPSDRFSAERPEGSISTLTIQRTEQRDSAMYRCASSLATRVGETQYFGPGTRLLVL.

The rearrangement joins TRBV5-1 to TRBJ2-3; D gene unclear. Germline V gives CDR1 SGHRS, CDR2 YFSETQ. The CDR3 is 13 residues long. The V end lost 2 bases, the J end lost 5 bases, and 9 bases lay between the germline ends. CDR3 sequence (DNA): TGCGCCAGCAGCTTTGCCCCCGGAGATACGCAGTATTTT. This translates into CASSFAPGDTQYF. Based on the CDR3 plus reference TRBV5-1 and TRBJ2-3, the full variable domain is KAGVTQTPRYLIKTRGQQVTLSCSPISGHRSVSWYQQTPGQGLQFLFEYFSETQRNKGNFPGRFSGRQFSNSRSEMNVSTLELGDSALYLCASSFAPGDTQYFGPGTRLTVL.

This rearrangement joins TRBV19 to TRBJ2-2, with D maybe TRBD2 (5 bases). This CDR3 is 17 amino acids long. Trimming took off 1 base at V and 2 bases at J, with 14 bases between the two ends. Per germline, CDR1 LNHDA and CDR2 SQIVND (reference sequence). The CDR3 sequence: CASSIGRDRENTGELFF. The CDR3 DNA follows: TGTGCCAGTAGTATAGGCCGGGATAGAGAAAACACCGGGGAGCTGTTTTTT.

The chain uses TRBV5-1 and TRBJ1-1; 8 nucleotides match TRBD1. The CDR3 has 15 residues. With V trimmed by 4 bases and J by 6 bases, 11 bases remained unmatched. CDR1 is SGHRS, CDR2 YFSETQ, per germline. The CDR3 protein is CASSPGRGRGAEAFF. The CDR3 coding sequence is TGCGCCAGCAGCCCCGGCAGGGGGCGAGGCGCTGAAGCTTTCTTT.

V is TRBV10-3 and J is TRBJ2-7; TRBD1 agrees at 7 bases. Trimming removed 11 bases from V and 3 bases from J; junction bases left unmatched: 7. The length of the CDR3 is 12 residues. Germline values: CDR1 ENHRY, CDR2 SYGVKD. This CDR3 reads CAAAGTDYEQYF. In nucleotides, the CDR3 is TGTGCCGCGGCCGGGACAGACTACGAGCAGTACTTC.

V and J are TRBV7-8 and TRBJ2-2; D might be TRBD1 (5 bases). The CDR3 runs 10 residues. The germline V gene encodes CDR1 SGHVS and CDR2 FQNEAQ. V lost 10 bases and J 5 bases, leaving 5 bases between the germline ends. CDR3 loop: CATGTGELFF. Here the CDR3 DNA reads TGTGCCACAGGGACCGGGGAGCTGTTTTTT.

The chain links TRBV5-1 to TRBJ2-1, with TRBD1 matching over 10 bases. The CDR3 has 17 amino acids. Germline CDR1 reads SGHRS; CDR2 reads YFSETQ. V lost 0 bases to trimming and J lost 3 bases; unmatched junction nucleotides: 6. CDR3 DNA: TGCGCCAGCAGCTTGGAATTAGGGACAGGGGTCTACAATGAGCAGTTCTTC. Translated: CASSLELGTGVYNEQFF.

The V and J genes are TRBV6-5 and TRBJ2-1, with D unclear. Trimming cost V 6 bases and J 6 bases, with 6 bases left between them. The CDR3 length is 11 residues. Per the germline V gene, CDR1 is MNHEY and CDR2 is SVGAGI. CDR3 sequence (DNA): TGTGCCAGCAGGCAGGCCAATGAGCAGTTCTTC. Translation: CASRQANEQFF.

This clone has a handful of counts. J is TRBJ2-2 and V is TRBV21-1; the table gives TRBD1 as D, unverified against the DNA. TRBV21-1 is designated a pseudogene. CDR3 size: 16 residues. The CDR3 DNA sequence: TGTGCCAGCAGCAACACTGACAGTTCGAACACCGGGGAGCTGTTTTTT. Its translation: CASSNTDSSNTGELFF.